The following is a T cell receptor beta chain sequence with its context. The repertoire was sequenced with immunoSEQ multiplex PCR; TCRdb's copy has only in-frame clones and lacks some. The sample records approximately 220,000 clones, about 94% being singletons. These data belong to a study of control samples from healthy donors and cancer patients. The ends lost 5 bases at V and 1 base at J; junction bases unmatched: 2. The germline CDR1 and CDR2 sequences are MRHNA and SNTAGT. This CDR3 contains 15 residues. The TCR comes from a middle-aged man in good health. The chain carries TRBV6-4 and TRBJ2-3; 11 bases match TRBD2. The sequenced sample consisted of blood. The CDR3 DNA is TGTGCCAGCAGTACTAGCGGGGGAGGCACAGATACGCAGTATTTT. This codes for CASSTSGGGTDTQYF.